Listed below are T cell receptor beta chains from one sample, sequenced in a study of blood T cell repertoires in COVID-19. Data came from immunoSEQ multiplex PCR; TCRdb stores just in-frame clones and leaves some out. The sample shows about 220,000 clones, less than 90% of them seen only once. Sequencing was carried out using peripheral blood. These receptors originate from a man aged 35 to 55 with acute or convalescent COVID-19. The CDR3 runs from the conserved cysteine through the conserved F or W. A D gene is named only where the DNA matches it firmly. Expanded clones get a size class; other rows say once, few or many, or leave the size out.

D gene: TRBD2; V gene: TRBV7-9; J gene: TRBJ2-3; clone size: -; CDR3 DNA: TGTGCCAGCACACCGTCCAGCGGGAGGACTCCAGATACGCAGTATTTT; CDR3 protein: CASTPSSGRTPDTQYF
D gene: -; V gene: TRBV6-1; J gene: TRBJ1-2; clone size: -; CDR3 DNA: TGTGCCAGCAGTGCTTTTCTCCAGAGCGGGAACTATGGCTACACCTTC; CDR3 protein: CASSAFLQSGNYGYTF
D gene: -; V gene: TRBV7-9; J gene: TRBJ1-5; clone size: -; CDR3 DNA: TGTGCCAGCAGCTTAGGGGTAGCGAACAATCAGCCCCAGCATTTT; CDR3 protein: CASSLGVANNQPQHF
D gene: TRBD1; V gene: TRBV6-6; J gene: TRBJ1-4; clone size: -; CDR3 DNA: TGTGCCAGCAGTTTGACAGGGAGGAAAGAAAAACTGTTTTTT; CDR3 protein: CASSLTGRKEKLFF
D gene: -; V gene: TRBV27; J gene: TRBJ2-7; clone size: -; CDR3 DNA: TGTGCCAGCAGTTCGCGGCTAGCAGGCGAGCAGTACTTC; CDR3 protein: CASSSRLAGEQYF
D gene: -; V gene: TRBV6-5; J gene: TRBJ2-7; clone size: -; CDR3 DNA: TGTGCCAGCAGGAACTTGCAGGGTGGCTCCTACGAGCAGTACTTC; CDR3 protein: CASRNLQGGSYEQYF
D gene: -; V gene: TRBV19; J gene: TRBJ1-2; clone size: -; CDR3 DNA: TGTGCCAGTAGTATTAGGACTACAAACTATGGCTACACCTTC; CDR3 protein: CASSIRTTNYGYTF
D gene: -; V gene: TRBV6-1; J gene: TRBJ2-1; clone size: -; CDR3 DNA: TGTGCCAGCAGTGAAGCCTCCGGGTTCAATGAGCAGTTCTTC; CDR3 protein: CASSEASGFNEQFF
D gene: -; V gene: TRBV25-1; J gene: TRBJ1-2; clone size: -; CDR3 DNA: TGTGCCAGCAGTGAATTCCGGACAGAATTGGGCTACACCTTC; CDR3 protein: CASSEFRTELGYTF
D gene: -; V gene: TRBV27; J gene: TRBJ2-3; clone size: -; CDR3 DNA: TGTGCCAGCAGTCCCTCGACCGGGGGCACAGATACGCAGTATTTT; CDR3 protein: CASSPSTGGTDTQYF
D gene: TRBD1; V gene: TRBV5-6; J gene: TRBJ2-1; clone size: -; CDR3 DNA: TGTGCCAGCAGCCCGGTTTCAGGACAGGGATATACGGGGCAGTTCTTC; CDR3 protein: CASSPVSGQGYTGQFF
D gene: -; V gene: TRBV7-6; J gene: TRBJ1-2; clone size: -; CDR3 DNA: TGTGCCAGCAGCTTAGAAGGTAACAGGGACTATGGCTACACCTTC; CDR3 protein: CASSLEGNRDYGYTF
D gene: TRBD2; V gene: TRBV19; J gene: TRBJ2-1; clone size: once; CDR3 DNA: TGTGCCAGTAAGGGCCTAGCGGGAGTAAGTGAGCAGTTCTTC; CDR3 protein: CASKGLAGVSEQFF
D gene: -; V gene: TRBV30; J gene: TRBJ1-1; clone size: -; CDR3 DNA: TGTGCCTGGAGTACCCCGGGATTCGTCTTT; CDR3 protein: CAWSTPGFVF
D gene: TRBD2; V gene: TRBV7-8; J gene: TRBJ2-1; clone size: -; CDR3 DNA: TGTGCCAGCAGCACGGGACTAGCGGTTTACAATGAGCAGTTCTTC; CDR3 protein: CASSTGLAVYNEQFF
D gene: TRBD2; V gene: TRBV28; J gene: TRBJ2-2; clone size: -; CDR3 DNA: TGTGCCAGCAGTTTTCGGCTGGGGGGGGAAGGTGGGCTGTTTTTT; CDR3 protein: CASSFRLGGEGGLFF
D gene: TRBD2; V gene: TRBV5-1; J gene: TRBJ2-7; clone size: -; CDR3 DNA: TGCGCCAGCAGCTATGGACTAGCGGGAGGGCCGGGGGACGAGCAGTACTTC; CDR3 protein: CASSYGLAGGPGDEQYF
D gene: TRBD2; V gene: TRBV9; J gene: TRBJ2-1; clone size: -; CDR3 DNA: TGTGCCAGCAGCCCAGCGGGACTAGCGAGTAGGATTGAGCAGTTCTTC; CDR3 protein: CASSPAGLASRIEQFF
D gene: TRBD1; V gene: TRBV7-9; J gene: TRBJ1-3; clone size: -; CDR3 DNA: TGTGCCAGCAGCCCGGGACAGAGTCCTGGAAACACCATATATTTT; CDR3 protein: CASSPGQSPGNTIYF
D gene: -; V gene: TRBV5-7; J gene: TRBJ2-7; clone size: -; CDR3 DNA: TGTGCCAGCAGCTTCCGCCCAGGCTGGGTCCACGAGCAGTACTTC; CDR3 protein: CASSFRPGWVHEQYF
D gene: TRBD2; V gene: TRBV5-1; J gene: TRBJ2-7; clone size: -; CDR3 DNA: TGCGCCAGCAGCCCGACACTAGCGGACCTCGGGGAGCAGTACTTC; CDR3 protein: CASSPTLADLGEQYF
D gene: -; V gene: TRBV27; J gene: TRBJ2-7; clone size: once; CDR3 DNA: TGTGCCAGCAGTTTTGAGCGAACCTACGAGCAGTACTTC; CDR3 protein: CASSFERTYEQYF
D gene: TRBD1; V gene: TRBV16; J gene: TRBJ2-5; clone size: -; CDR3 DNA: TGTGCCAGCAGCCGAAACCGACAGGGGGGCACGGAGACCCAGTACTTC; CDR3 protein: CASSRNRQGGTETQYF
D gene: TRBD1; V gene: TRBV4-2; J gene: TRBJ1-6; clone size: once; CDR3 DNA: TGTGCCAGCAGCCAGGGGGACAGGGCTAATTCACCCCTCCACTTT; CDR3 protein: CASSQGDRANSPLHF
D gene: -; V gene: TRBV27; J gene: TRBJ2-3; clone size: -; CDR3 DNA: TGTGCCAGCAAAACGACAGCCACAGATACGCAGTATTTT; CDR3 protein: CASKTTATDTQYF
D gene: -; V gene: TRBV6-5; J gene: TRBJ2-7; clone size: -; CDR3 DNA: TGTGCCAGCAGGCGGGATTCAACCTACGAGCAGTACTTC; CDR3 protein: CASRRDSTYEQYF